This TCR beta chain was profiled in a study of T cells after posttransplantation cyclophosphamide (TCRdb year 2016). Background for the entire study: The study tracked T cell repertoire reconstitution by TRB sequencing after myeloablative bone marrow transplantation using posttransplantation cyclophosphamide as GVHD prophylaxis. Blood from all 30 or so PTCy patients with 1-year posttransplant specimens was subjected to TRB sequencing. Public TRB sequences were checked against a database of over 3,500 sequences associated with responses to pathogens, tumor antigens, self-antigens and alloantigens. TRA and TRB clonality were tightly correlated in about ten samples, so subsequent TCR analyses focused on TRB only. In 3 patients, up to about 3 additional blood samples taken between 2 and 5.2 years after transplant also underwent TRB sequencing, as did pretransplant blood from 4 patients. Antigen receptor sequencing was done on samples from some 40 PTCy-treated patients and from approximately 17 related bone marrow donors of those patients. Overall study outcomes, separate from this receptor: The TRB repertoires of T cells infiltrating skin or the GI tract showed only limited overlap with the TRB repertoires found in blood. Across under 50 patients, recipient CMV seropositivity and CMV reactivation were highly associated with TRB clonality; PTCy diversity was similar to CNI/methotrexate controls. Donor-recipient similarity was low at 1-2 months but increased during the first year, and donor CD8+ memory clones often dominated later blood repertoires.

TRB sequencing used genomic DNA with the immunoSEQ assay at survey resolution or the hsTCRB kit. The authors' analysis ran thus. The immunoSEQ software handled initial read processing, and the LymphoSeq R package was used for repertoire analyses. Clonality was calculated as 1 minus normalized Shannon entropy, and the Gini coefficient was also calculated for each TRB dataset. To infer phenotypes in unsorted samples, TRB sequences from sorted subsets of the recipient or donor were mapped onto the unsorted samples of the same recipient. TCRdb limited this immuneACCESS table to in-frame rearrangements with V and J called. A share of clones is missing; checked studies link under half to unresolved V genes, and the rest is unexplained. That table furnishes V, J and clone size, whereas the DNA furnished D and trimming. The table puts 40,000 or so clones in this sample, none counted just once. Roughly 6.4% of the sample comes from the top ten.

This clone was counted at least ten times. The specificity of this receptor is unknown. Base qualities were left out, and no much larger clone turns up one base away. On the day of marrow donation, related bone marrow donors gave peripheral blood samples. Mononuclear cells from peripheral blood and bone marrow were separated by Ficoll-Hypaque density centrifugation and then cryopreserved. The germline V gene sets CDR1 to ENHRY and CDR2 to SYGVKD. The CDR3 sequence holds 13 residues, the cysteine and phenylalanine included. The entry retains the CDR3 DNA only, 39 bases that are in frame from base 1. V lost 4 bases and J lost 5 bases, and the count of bases not matched to a germline gene is 3.

The sequence joins TRBV10-3 to TRBJ2-3, and TRBD1 aligns with 7 junction nucleotides. Material: PBMCs. The TCR comes from a man under 40 in good health and a related stem cell transplant donor. The DNA sequence reads TGTGCCATCAGTGGACAGGGTAAAGATACGCAGTATTTT. Its protein is CAISGQGKDTQYF.